What follows are 8 T cell receptor beta chains derived from one specimen sequenced in a study of control samples from healthy donors and cancer patients. Method: immunoSEQ multiplex PCR; TCRdb's copy keeps in-frame clones and lacks some. Here the sample spans fewer than 500,000 clones, 80% to 95% being singletons. Sequences were obtained from PBMCs. The receptor set was obtained from a man between 35 and 55 years old with head and neck cancer.

Only one count was recorded for this clone. V and J are TRBV6-6 and TRBJ2-7; tentative D call: TRBD1 (5 bases). Germline V gene data show CDR1 as MNHNY and CDR2 as SVGAGI (reference sequence). The CDR3 is made up of 12 amino acids. V was cut by 7 bases and J by 8 bases, with 15 bases left in between. The CDR3 nucleotides read TGTGCCAGCACACGGCAGGGATTCAAGCAGTACTTC. Translating it yields CASTRQGFKQYF.

This clone was picked up one time. The V gene is TRBV7-9, the J gene TRBJ2-7, with 7 bases lining up with TRBD1. Germline V gene lookup returns CDR1 SEHNR and CDR2 FQNEAQ (reference sequence). The CDR3 is made up of 15 amino acids. Germline trimming cut 4 bases from V and 0 bases from J; bases unmatched to any gene: 6. CDR3 bases: TGTGCCAGCAGCTCCCGGACAGGAAGCTCCTACGAGCAGTACTTC. Translating gives CASSSRTGSSYEQYF. Drawing the rest from reference TRBV7-9 and TRBJ2-7, the complete variable domain is DTGVSQNPRHKITKRGQNVTFRCDPISEHNRLYWYRQTLGQGPEFLTYFQNEAQLEKSRLLSDRFSAERPKGSFSTLEIQRTEQGDSAMYLCASSSRTGSSYEQYFGPGTRLTVT.

The chain joins TRBV3-1 (or the pseudogene TRBV3-2) to TRBJ2-7; D unclear. This CDR3 has 14 amino acids. From germline, CDR1 is LGHDT and CDR2 YNNKEL (reference sequence). Trimming took off 0 bases at V and 4 bases at J, with 10 bases between the two ends. The CDR3 DNA sequence: TGTGCCAGCAGCCAAGACAGGCTATTTTACGAGCAGTACTTC. Translation: CASSQDRLFYEQYF.

The chain uses TRBV4-3 and TRBJ1-2; no clear D. Germline loops: CDR1 LGHNA, CDR2 YSLEER. V lost 4 bases and J 4 bases, leaving 22 bases between the germline ends. This CDR3 is built from 17 residues. The CDR3 DNA sequence: TGCGCCAGCAGCCGAACACTGGAGGACTGGCGGGGCTATGGCTACACCTTC. It translates to CASSRTLEDWRGYGYTF.

The V call is TRBV12-3 or TRBV12-4, the J call TRBJ2-1; 9 nucleotides align to TRBD2. V was pared by 1 base and J by 9 bases, with 1 base of the junction left unmatched. This CDR3 is 13 amino acids long. DNA for the CDR3: TGTGCCAGCAGTTTAGGCGGGGGGGGTGAGCAGTTCTTC. Translation: CASSLGGGGEQFF.

The chain has TRBV5-4 and TRBJ1-1, with D tentatively TRBD1 (5 bases). The V end was cut by 4 bases, the J end by 1 base, with 11 bases between. Germline V gene lookup returns CDR1 SGHNT and CDR2 YYREEE (reference sequence). CDR3 length: 14 residues. The CDR3 here is CASSPPQGNTEAFF. The CDR3 coding sequence is TGTGCCAGCAGCCCCCCCCAGGGGAACACTGAAGCTTTCTTT. The entire variable domain, with the rest obtained from reference TRBV5-4 and TRBJ1-1, is as follows: ETGVTQSPTHLIKTRGQQVTLRCSSQSGHNTVSWYQQALGQGPQFIFQYYREEENGRGNFPPRFSGLQFPNYSSELNVNALELDDSALYLCASSPPQGNTEAFFGQGTRLTVV.

This sequence joins TRBV2 and TRBJ1-6; D not certain. The CDR3 loop spans 11 amino acids. Germline lookup yields CDR1 SNHLY and CDR2 FYNNEI. Trimming shortened V by 9 bases and J by 10 bases, and 10 bases separated the two germline ends. The CDR3 spells CASESSSPLHF. The CDR3 coding sequence is TGTGCCAGTGAGTCAAGCTCACCCCTCCACTTT.

V gene TRBV7-3 combines with J gene TRBJ2-1, with 7 nucleotides matching TRBD1. The CDR3 is made up of 14 amino acids. Unmatched junction bases numbered 2, after V lost 6 bases and J lost 0 bases. Germline V gene data show CDR1 as SGHTA and CDR2 as FQGTGA. Here the CDR3 reads CASRPGGSYNEQFF. CDR3 coding DNA: TGTGCCAGCAGACCAGGGGGCTCCTACAATGAGCAGTTCTTC.